This T cell receptor (beta chain) derives from a study of shared clonotypes between healthy human individuals. Positively selected for CCR7, the CD45RO-negative cells used as naive CD8 cells excluded terminally differentiated effector memory CD45RA+ cells. This clone was detected only once. The antigen is unknown. Assay execution proceeded at the deep level. Data came from immunoSEQ multiplex PCR; TCRdb stores just in-frame clones and leaves some out. In the table there are 1.5 million to 2.5 million clones, approximately 94% of which are singletons. Study-wide findings and caveats: What naive subsets generally showed was a larger estimated richness than memory subsets showed.

V lost 4 bases and J 9 bases, leaving 16 bases between the germline ends. There are 14 residues in the CDR3. CDR1 and CDR2 (germline): SGHNT, YENEEA. This sequence originates from a man aged 18-30 years in good health. V and J are TRBV11-3 and TRBJ2-1; a possible D gene is TRBD2 (5 bases). The sample consisted of naive CD8+ T cells sorted from blood. This CDR3 is CASSSLGLRSEQFF. CDR3 DNA sequence: TGTGCCAGCAGCTCGCTTGGACTTCGCAGTGAGCAGTTCTTC.